This entry concerns a single T cell receptor beta chain. Its recognized antigen is unknown. No per-base quality is available; no much larger clone lies one base away. This record comes from a study of T-cell reconstitution after alpha-beta-depleted transplantation in children listed by TCRdb under 2016. About the investigation overall: Using TCR repertoire profiling, the study quantitatively followed how T-cell immune reconstitution unfolded in children after TCRalphabeta/CD19-depleted allogeneic hematopoietic cell transplantation.

The library came from PCR. The listed sequencing device is Illumina HiSeq 2500. TCR libraries were prepared with molecular barcoding, using unique molecular identifiers to normalize TCRbeta repertoire quantification. The public sequencing data were trimmed at Q25 with fastp and processed into clonotypes with MiXCR by TCRdb, which kept only in-frame beta chains. Each CDR3 protein gets just one entry, which takes the most common genes and DNA from the rows behind it. The sample table shows 90,000 to 130,000 distinct CDR3 sequences, and approximately 10% are seen once. In total, the top ten clones hold over 8% of the sample. The sequencing here drew on PBMCs from the stem cell graft donor, taken from the stem cell graft. This TCR came from a human donor who donated a stem cell graft to a child with acute lymphoblastic leukemia.

The bases read TGTGCCAGCAGTGAAGCACAGGGAGTCGGCTATGGCTACACCTTC. This encodes CASSEAQGVGYGYTF. The chain joins TRBV6-1 to TRBJ1-2; the D gene is possibly TRBD1, with 6 bases matching. The CDR3 runs 15 residues from the cysteine to the phenylalanine. The only DNA kept is the CDR3, 45 bases in frame from the first base. Sequences MNHNS (CDR1) and SASEGT (CDR2) are obtained from the germline V gene. V was cut back by 0 bases and J by 4 bases, leaving a gap of 12 bases between them.